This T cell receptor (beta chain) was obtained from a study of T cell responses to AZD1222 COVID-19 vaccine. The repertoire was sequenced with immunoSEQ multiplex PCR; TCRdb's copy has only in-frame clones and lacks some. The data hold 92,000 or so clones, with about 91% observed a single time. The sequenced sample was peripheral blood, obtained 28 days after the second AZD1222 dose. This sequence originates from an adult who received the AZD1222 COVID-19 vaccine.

In nucleotides, the CDR3 is TGTGCCAGCAGCTCGGGACAGGACTACGAGCAGTACTTC. Translated, it gives CASSSGQDYEQYF. This sequence joins TRBV7-9 and TRBJ2-7; 8 bases line up with TRBD1. Germline values: CDR1 SEHNR, CDR2 FQNEAQ (reference sequence). The ends lost 4 bases at V and 3 bases at J; junction bases unmatched: 2. This CDR3 is 13 amino acids long. Full variable domain (remainder filled in from reference TRBV7-9 and TRBJ2-7): DTGVSQNPRHKITKRGQNVTFRCDPISEHNRLYWYRQTLGQGPEFLTYFQNEAQLEKSRLLSDRFSAERPKGSFSTLEIQRTEQGDSAMYLCASSSGQDYEQYFGPGTRLTVT.